This T cell receptor beta chain is drawn from a study of T cell repertoires in cytomegalovirus infection. Study overall: Matching HLA type, along with CMV infection, was indicated by public TCR beta signatures. General study points: HLA-C-restricted CMV-specific TCR beta clonotypes prevailed in the ex vivo response. Carriage of CMV together with the relevant HLA was identifiable through cumulative public TCR beta family frequency.

This clonotype was recorded many times. The antigen is unknown. TCRdb analysed the reads with MiXCR anew, one entry per CDR3 protein. The sample consists of some 350,000 distinct CDR3 sequences, around a sixth of them appearing once. This CDR3 has 14 residues. V was pared by 5 bases and J by 5 bases, with 4 bases of the junction left unmatched. In germline, CDR1 is SGHVS, CDR2 FNYEAQ. V is TRBV7-6 and J is TRBJ1-1; 11 nucleotides agree with TRBD1. The sequence derives from a human donor in good health (CMV status not recorded). Some clones in this sample may be carry-over from other donors' samples. The source material was PBMCs. In nucleotides, the CDR3 is TGTGCCAGCAGCCGCCGGGACAGGGGGACTGAAGCTTTCTTT. Encoded protein: CASSRRDRGTEAFF.